This is a list of T cell receptor beta chains from one sample in a study of blood T cell repertoires in COVID-19. Repertoires were generated with immunoSEQ multiplex PCR, while TCRdb's copy carries only in-frame clones and drops some. The table lists hundreds of thousands of clones, 85% to 90% of them singletons. The material sequenced was peripheral blood. These receptor sequences come from a man in his sixties or seventies with acute or convalescent COVID-19. Each CDR3 is given with its conserved first and last residue. Fields, in order: clone size, J gene, D gene, V gene, CDR3 protein, CDR3 DNA. The D gene is left open where the match is weak. Not all rows give a size; the values are once, few, many and, for expanded clones, a class.

size: .
J: TRBJ2-2
D: TRBD2
V: TRBV3-1/TRBV3-2
CDR3: CASSLGTSGGANTGELFF
DNA: TGTGCCAGCAGCCTCGGGACTAGCGGGGGGGCGAACACCGGGGAGCTGTTTTTT

size: once
J: TRBJ1-4
D: TRBD1
V: TRBV2
CDR3: CASRVTGAATNEKLFF
DNA: TGTGCCAGCAGAGTTACAGGGGCTGCAACTAATGAAAAACTGTTTTTT

size: .
J: TRBJ2-2
D: .
V: TRBV4-3
CDR3: CASSQALPGGGKTGELFF
DNA: TGCGCCAGCAGCCAAGCCCTGCCCGGTGGAGGGAAGACCGGGGAGCTGTTTTTT

size: .
J: TRBJ1-2
D: .
V: TRBV28
CDR3: CASSWVQNYGYTF
DNA: TGTGCCAGCAGTTGGGTACAGAACTATGGCTACACCTTC

size: .
J: TRBJ1-5
D: TRBD1
V: TRBV27
CDR3: CASSPRTGDQPQHF
DNA: TGTGCCAGCAGTCCTAGGACAGGTGATCAGCCCCAGCATTTT

size: .
J: TRBJ1-4
D: .
V: TRBV29-1
CDR3: CSAQRGNEKLFF
DNA: TGCAGCGCCCAAAGAGGGAATGAAAAACTGTTTTTT

size: .
J: TRBJ1-3
D: TRBD1
V: TRBV6-5
CDR3: CASRYRDSNSGNTIYF
DNA: TGTGCCAGCAGGTACCGGGACAGCAACTCTGGAAACACCATATATTTT

size: few
J: TRBJ1-5
D: .
V: TRBV19
CDR3: CASSWETGSIGNQPQHF
DNA: TGTGCCAGTAGTTGGGAGACAGGAAGCATCGGCAATCAGCCCCAGCATTTT

size: .
J: TRBJ2-3
D: .
V: TRBV6-6
CDR3: CASNTPGVDTQYF
DNA: TGTGCCAGCAACACCCCGGGAGTAGATACGCAGTATTTT

size: .
J: TRBJ2-7
D: TRBD2
V: TRBV9
CDR3: CASSPTAPGGSYEQYF
DNA: TGTGCCAGCAGCCCTACAGCGCCGGGGGGCTCCTACGAGCAGTACTTC

size: .
J: TRBJ2-1
D: .
V: TRBV6-5
CDR3: CASSLGGTDEQFF
DNA: TGTGCCAGCTCCTTAGGGGGTACCGATGAGCAGTTCTTC

size: few
J: TRBJ2-7
D: TRBD1
V: TRBV5-1
CDR3: CASSSGTGYAEQYF
DNA: TGCGCCAGCAGCTCCGGGACAGGGTACGCCGAGCAGTACTTC

size: .
J: TRBJ2-1
D: TRBD2
V: TRBV4-2
CDR3: CASSHGTSGGNEQFF
DNA: TGTGCCAGCAGCCACGGCACTAGCGGGGGAAATGAGCAGTTCTTC

size: once
J: TRBJ1-3
D: TRBD1
V: TRBV3-1/TRBV3-2
CDR3: CASGQTGGSGNTIYF
DNA: TGTGCCAGCGGACAGACAGGGGGATCTGGAAACACCATATATTTT

size: once
J: TRBJ1-5
D: .
V: TRBV2
CDR3: CASSDLSGGNQPQHF
DNA: TGTGCCAGCAGTGACCTCAGCGGGGGCAATCAGCCCCAGCATTTT

size: many
J: TRBJ1-5
D: .
V: TRBV7-2
CDR3: CASSRWQGDQPQHF
DNA: TGTGCCAGCAGCCGGTGGCAGGGTGACCAGCCCCAGCATTTT

size: .
J: TRBJ1-2
D: TRBD1
V: TRBV2
CDR3: CASTETGPPLLYGYTF
DNA: TGTGCCAGCACGGAGACAGGGCCGCCGCTTCTCTATGGCTACACCTTC

size: few
J: TRBJ2-3
D: .
V: TRBV10-3
CDR3: CAISVQTAADTQYF
DNA: TGTGCCATCAGTGTGCAAACAGCAGCAGATACGCAGTATTTT

size: once
J: TRBJ2-1
D: TRBD2
V: TRBV5-1
CDR3: CASSVERGERAEQFF
DNA: TGCGCCAGCAGCGTTGAGCGGGGGGAACGCGCGGAGCAGTTCTTC

size: .
J: TRBJ2-7
D: .
V: TRBV18
CDR3: CASSPLDPTRGYEQYF
DNA: TGTGCCAGCTCACCACTCGACCCCACAAGGGGCTACGAGCAGTACTTC

size: .
J: TRBJ2-1
D: TRBD1
V: TRBV5-6
CDR3: CASSLETGEREQFF
DNA: TGTGCCAGCAGCTTGGAGACAGGGGAACGTGAGCAGTTCTTC

size: .
J: TRBJ2-2
D: TRBD1
V: TRBV9
CDR3: CASSVVGTGGTGELFF
DNA: TGTGCCAGCAGCGTAGTTGGGACAGGGGGCACCGGGGAGCTGTTTTTT

size: .
J: TRBJ2-1
D: TRBD2
V: TRBV7-9
CDR3: CASSFASSGEQFF
DNA: TGTGCCAGCAGCTTCGCCTCTAGCGGTGAGCAGTTCTTC

size: .
J: TRBJ2-5
D: .
V: TRBV5-4
CDR3: CASSERQRLETQYF
DNA: TGTGCCAGCAGCGAAAGACAGAGGTTAGAGACCCAGTACTTC

size: .
J: TRBJ2-1
D: .
V: TRBV29-1
CDR3: CSERDTYNEQFF
DNA: TGCAGTGAACGGGACACCTACAATGAGCAGTTCTTC

size: .
J: TRBJ1-6
D: .
V: TRBV2
CDR3: CASSPGGRGSPLHF
DNA: TGTGCCAGCAGCCCCGGGGGGAGGGGATCACCCCTCCACTTT

size: .
J: TRBJ1-1
D: .
V: TRBV27
CDR3: CASSSGSGWDTEAFF
DNA: TGTGCCAGCAGTTCCGGGTCCGGGTGGGACACTGAAGCTTTCTTT

size: .
J: TRBJ2-6
D: .
V: TRBV7-2
CDR3: CASSLDPAGANVLTF
DNA: TGTGCCAGCAGCTTAGATCCGGCTGGGGCCAACGTCCTGACTTTC

size: .
J: TRBJ2-1
D: TRBD1
V: TRBV6-2/TRBV6-3
CDR3: CASSYLDRDNEQFF
DNA: TGTGCCAGCAGTTACTTGGACAGGGACAATGAGCAGTTCTTC

size: .
J: TRBJ1-4
D: TRBD1
V: TRBV18
CDR3: CASSPSQGRDEKLFF
DNA: TGTGCCAGCTCACCCTCACAGGGGCGAGATGAAAAACTGTTTTTT

size: .
J: TRBJ2-1
D: .
V: TRBV3-1/TRBV3-2
CDR3: CASSSYDSLTYNEQFF
DNA: TGTGCCAGCAGCTCCTACGACAGTCTAACTTACAATGAGCAGTTCTTC

size: once
J: TRBJ1-5
D: .
V: TRBV4-2
CDR3: CASSQEPQSNQPQHF
DNA: TGTGCCAGCAGCCAAGAGCCACAGAGCAATCAGCCCCAGCATTTT

size: .
J: TRBJ2-1
D: TRBD2
V: TRBV5-4
CDR3: CASSSTSGGGDEQFF
DNA: TGTGCCAGCAGCTCCACTAGCGGGGGTGGAGATGAGCAGTTCTTC

size: .
J: TRBJ2-2
D: .
V: TRBV7-2
CDR3: CASSSQGGTGELFF
DNA: TGTGCCAGCAGCTCACAGGGTGGGACCGGGGAGCTGTTTTTT

size: few
J: TRBJ2-5
D: .
V: TRBV4-1
CDR3: CASSLSGHHQETQYF
DNA: TGCGCCAGCAGCCTTTCGGGACACCACCAAGAGACCCAGTACTTC

size: once
J: TRBJ1-6
D: .
V: TRBV10-1
CDR3: CASTKQGTSSYNSPLHF
DNA: TGCGCCAGCACCAAACAGGGAACGAGCTCCTATAATTCACCCCTCCACTTT

size: .
J: TRBJ2-3
D: .
V: TRBV28
CDR3: CASSLPGRGTDTQYF
DNA: TGTGCCAGCAGTTTACCGGGCAGGGGCACAGATACGCAGTATTTT

size: .
J: TRBJ2-5
D: TRBD2
V: TRBV3-1/TRBV3-2
CDR3: CASSHPITSGQETQYF
DNA: TGTGCCAGCAGCCACCCAATCACTAGCGGCCAAGAGACCCAGTACTTC

size: .
J: TRBJ2-1
D: TRBD2
V: TRBV9
CDR3: CASSPTSGHTFEQFF
DNA: TGTGCCAGCAGCCCCACTAGCGGGCATACCTTTGAGCAGTTCTTC

size: .
J: TRBJ2-5
D: .
V: TRBV20-1
CDR3: CSARSGETQYF
DNA: TGCAGTGCTAGATCGGGAGAGACCCAGTACTTC

size: .
J: TRBJ2-2
D: TRBD2
V: TRBV5-1
CDR3: CASSPGLAENTGELFF
DNA: TGCGCCAGCAGCCCCGGACTAGCGGAGAACACCGGGGAGCTGTTTTTT

size: .
J: TRBJ2-1
D: .
V: TRBV28
CDR3: CASSSGTPFREQFF
DNA: TGTGCCAGCAGTTCCGGGACACCGTTTAGGGAGCAGTTCTTC

size: .
J: TRBJ1-5
D: .
V: TRBV6-7
CDR3: CASSSSGHDDSNQPQHF
DNA: TGTGCCAGCAGTTCCTCCGGACACGACGATAGCAATCAGCCCCAGCATTTT

size: .
J: TRBJ2-7
D: TRBD1
V: TRBV18
CDR3: CASSPFRDRGYEQYF
DNA: TGTGCCAGCTCACCATTTCGGGACAGGGGCTACGAGCAGTACTTC

size: .
J: TRBJ2-7
D: TRBD1
V: TRBV23-1
CDR3: CASSPGQGADEQYF
DNA: TGCGCCAGCAGTCCAGGACAGGGGGCCGACGAGCAGTACTTC

size: .
J: TRBJ1-5
D: .
V: TRBV10-3
CDR3: CAISESNGNQPQHF
DNA: TGTGCCATCAGTGAGTCGAACGGGAATCAGCCCCAGCATTTT

size: .
J: TRBJ2-5
D: TRBD2
V: TRBV19
CDR3: CASSRTSSRETQYF
DNA: TGTGCCAGTAGTCGGACTAGCAGCCGGGAGACCCAGTACTTC

size: .
J: TRBJ1-1
D: .
V: TRBV7-9
CDR3: CASSFGQSTEAFF
DNA: TGTGCCAGCAGCTTCGGACAGTCCACTGAAGCTTTCTTT

size: .
J: TRBJ2-3
D: .
V: TRBV7-2
CDR3: CASSLQGPISDTQYF
DNA: TGTGCCAGCAGCTTACAGGGGCCGATTTCAGATACGCAGTATTTT

size: .
J: TRBJ2-1
D: TRBD1
V: TRBV25-1
CDR3: CASSTGGGEQFF
DNA: TGTGCCAGCAGTACAGGGGGCGGAGAGCAGTTCTTC

size: .
J: TRBJ2-7
D: TRBD2
V: TRBV5-1
CDR3: CASSIAGGQPYEQYF
DNA: TGCGCCAGCAGCATAGCGGGGGGGCAGCCCTACGAGCAGTACTTC

size: .
J: TRBJ2-1
D: .
V: TRBV19
CDR3: CASSIGLRVGEQFF
DNA: TGTGCCAGTAGTATCGGGCTGAGGGTTGGTGAGCAGTTCTTC

size: .
J: TRBJ2-5
D: .
V: TRBV7-2
CDR3: CASKRDWASETQYF
DNA: TGTGCCAGCAAAAGGGACTGGGCCTCGGAGACCCAGTACTTC

size: .
J: TRBJ2-2
D: .
V: TRBV7-2
CDR3: CASSLMHLGISGTGELFF
DNA: TGTGCCAGCAGCTTAATGCACCTCGGCATCTCGGGCACCGGGGAGCTGTTTTTT

size: .
J: TRBJ2-3
D: TRBD2
V: TRBV6-6
CDR3: CASSYAAGGTDTQYF
DNA: TGTGCCAGCAGTTACGCGGCGGGGGGAACAGATACGCAGTATTTT

size: few
J: TRBJ1-1
D: TRBD1
V: TRBV7-8
CDR3: CASSLGAGGIGTEAFF
DNA: TGTGCCAGCAGCTTAGGCGCAGGGGGCATCGGAACTGAAGCTTTCTTT

size: .
J: TRBJ1-5
D: .
V: TRBV19
CDR3: CASKRADHRNQPQHF
DNA: TGTGCCAGTAAAAGGGCCGACCACAGGAATCAGCCCCAGCATTTT